This TCR beta chain derives from a study of blood T cell repertoires in COVID-19. The CDR3 runs 15 residues. Deletions cut 4 bases from V and 0 bases from J, with 9 bases between. Per the germline V gene, CDR1 is MNHEY and CDR2 is SMNVEV (reference sequence). The assay was immunoSEQ multiplex PCR, and TCRdb's table has in-frame clones only and misses some. This sample yields roughly 90,000 clones, of which 87% are seen a single time; under 1.2% belongs to the top ten. The genes are TRBV27 and TRBJ1-4, with D perhaps TRBD1 (5 bases). Sequenced input: peripheral blood. The TCR originated in a human donor in a cohort sampled during active COVID-19. CDR3 in DNA: TGTGCCAGCAGTTCGCCGACAGCAACTAATGAAAAACTGTTTTTT. As protein: CASSSPTATNEKLFF. The complete variable domain, with remaining parts taken from reference TRBV27 and TRBJ1-4, reads EAQVTQNPRYLITVTGKKLTVTCSQNMNHEYMSWYRQDPGLGLRQIYYSMNVEVTDKGDVPEGYKVSRKEKRNFPLILESPSPNQTSLYFCASSSPTATNEKLFFGSGTQLSVL.